Shown below are 26 T cell receptor beta chains from a single sample sequenced in a study of blood T cells in healthy people across ages. Sample-barcoded 5' priming and a J-beta primer mix drove a second PCR of about 7 to 11 cycles. Each CDR3 protein gets one entry after TCRdb re-called the 5' RACE reads with MiXCR. Among roughly 1.5 million distinct CDR3 sequences listed, approximately 43% were seen once. The sequenced sample consisted of blood. The receptors were sampled from a woman aged 18-30 years in good health.

The chain employs TRBV11-2 and TRBJ2-1, with 15 bases aligning to TRBD2. Germline assignment: CDR1 SGHAT and CDR2 FQNNGV. The CDR3 has 16 residues. Trimming removed 4 bases from V and 8 bases from J; junction bases left unmatched: 6. The CDR3 region is CASSSRTSGGGYEQFF. The DNA for the CDR3 is TGTGCCAGCAGCTCTCGGACTAGCGGGGGGGGATATGAGCAGTTCTTC. The whole variable domain, filled in from reference TRBV11-2 and TRBJ2-1, reads EAGVAQSPRYKIIEKRQSVAFWCNPISGHATLYWYQQILGQGPKLLIQFQNNGVVDDSQLPKDRFSAERLKGVDSTLKIQPAKLEDSAVYLCASSSRTSGGGYEQFFGPGTRLTVL.

This clonotype turned up a few times. The chain carries TRBV20-1 and TRBJ2-1, with a weak D call TRBD1 (6 bases). With 5 bases removed from V and 0 bases from J, the gap between germline ends came to 11 bases. Germline V gene lookup returns CDR1 DFQATT and CDR2 SNEGSKA (reference sequence). The CDR3 is 14 residues long. The CDR3 region has the DNA TGCAGTGCTCCCGACAGGTACTCCTACAATGAGCAGTTCTTC. Its translation is CSAPDRYSYNEQFF.

There are many counts of this clonotype. The chain combines TRBV18 with TRBJ2-5; D perhaps matches TRBD2 (6 bases). V was trimmed by 2 bases and J by 7 bases, leaving 14 bases between them. The CDR3 sequence is 14 residues long. CDR1 and CDR2 (germline): KGHSH, LQKENI. This chain's CDR3 is CASSPFGGKLTQYF. The DNA of the CDR3 is TGTGCCAGCTCACCATTTGGGGGGAAATTGACCCAGTACTTC. Using reference TRBV18 and TRBJ2-5 for the parts outside the CDR3, the full variable domain is NAGVMQNPRHLVRRRGQEARLRCSPMKGHSHVYWYRQLPEEGLKFMVYLQKENIIDESGMPKERFSAEFPKEGPSILRIQQVVRGDSAAYFCASSPFGGKLTQYFGPGTRLLVL.

The rearrangement links TRBV6-2 or TRBV6-3 to TRBJ1-1, with D perhaps TRBD1 (5 bases). Germline V gives CDR1 MNHEY, CDR2 SVGEGT. The V end lost 0 bases, the J end lost 4 bases, and 12 bases lay between the germline ends. CDR3 size: 15 residues. The CDR3 DNA reads as TGTGCCAGCAGTTACTCGATTGCAGGGTCCACTGAAGCTTTCTTT. Its protein product is CASSYSIAGSTEAFF.

There are a few counts of this clonotype. The V gene is TRBV9, the J gene TRBJ2-1; D is tentatively TRBD1 or TRBD2 (5 bases each). The CDR3 runs to 14 residues. The V gene lost 0 bases and the J gene lost 10 bases, with 14 bases spanning the gap. Germline V gene sequence: CDR1 SGDLS, CDR2 YYNGEE. The CDR3 DNA sequence: TGTGCCAGCAGCGTAGTTGGGGGATGGAGCGAGCAGTTCTTC. Its translation is CASSVVGGWSEQFF.

The chain employs TRBV12-3 or TRBV12-4 and TRBJ1-2; 8 positions match TRBD1. V lost 5 bases to trimming and J lost 4 bases; unmatched junction nucleotides: 6. The CDR3 sequence is 14 residues long. CDR3 residues: CASSDRGTLYGYTF. DNA of the CDR3: TGTGCCAGCAGTGACAGGGGAACCCTCTATGGCTACACCTTC.

This chain links TRBV20-1 with TRBJ1-2, with 7 nucleotides matching TRBD1. The ends lost 4 bases at V and 4 bases at J; junction bases unmatched: 9. The length of the CDR3 is 14 residues. The germline V gene encodes CDR1 DFQATT and CDR2 SNEGSKA (reference sequence). CDR3 DNA: TGCAGTGCTATGTCTTCGGGACAGTTCTATGGCTACACCTTC. Its translation is CSAMSSGQFYGYTF.

This sequence joins TRBV19 and TRBJ2-7; 7 positions agree with TRBD2. CDR1 LNHDA and CDR2 SQIVND come from the germline V gene (reference sequence). This CDR3 has 17 amino acids. V lost 9 bases and J lost 7; bases outside the gene matches: 24. The CDR3 region is CASQTWDYSKGHNEQYF. The CDR3 DNA follows: TGTGCCAGCCAAACCTGGGACTACTCGAAGGGGCACAATGAGCAGTACTTC.

CDR3 coding DNA: TGCAGTGCTAGAGAAGTCCCTTCGGGTTTCTTT. Amino acid sequence: CSAREVPSGFF. V is TRBV20-1 and J is TRBJ1-1; D ambiguous. Trimming left V 0 bases short and J 13 bases short, with 12 bases between. Germline CDR1 DFQATT, CDR2 SNEGSKA (reference sequence). The CDR3 loop spans 11 amino acids.

The chain carries TRBV18 and TRBJ2-7; D is possibly TRBD1 (7 bases). The length of the CDR3 is 14 residues. Germline CDR1 KGHSH, CDR2 LQKENI. V was pared by 3 bases and J by 6 bases, with 15 bases between. CDR3 amino acids: CASSPDREVPEQYF. For the CDR3, the DNA is TGTGCCAGCTCACCCGACAGGGAGGTACCCGAGCAGTACTTC.

This sequence joins TRBV10-3 and TRBJ1-1, with D maybe TRBD1 (6 bases). From germline, CDR1 is ENHRY and CDR2 SYGVKD. The V and J ends lost 6 bases and 0 bases respectively, with 8 bases between them. The CDR3 covers 13 residues. The CDR3 nucleotides read TGTGCCATCAGACAGGGACTGAACACTGAAGCTTTCTTT. Translation gives CAIRQGLNTEAFF.

The chain uses TRBV7-2 and TRBJ1-2; perhaps TRBD1 as D (6 bases). The CDR3 is made up of 15 amino acids. Trimming removed 3 bases at V and 4 bases at J, with 15 bases between. Germline V gene sequence: CDR1 SGHTA, CDR2 FQGNSA. The CDR3 region is CASSLTGTYPYGYTF. The CDR3 DNA reads TGTGCCAGCAGCTTGACCGGGACATACCCCTATGGCTACACCTTC.

V is TRBV7-9 and J is TRBJ2-7; D may be TRBD1 (5 bases). Germline V gives CDR1 SEHNR, CDR2 FQNEAQ (reference sequence). Deletions cut 5 bases from V and 2 bases from J, with 13 bases between. CDR3 length equals 14 residues. As DNA, the CDR3 is TGTGCCAGCAGCCACCGACAGAGTCCCTACGAGCAGTACTTC. It is translated as CASSHRQSPYEQYF.

V gene TRBV19 combines with J gene TRBJ2-3; D not resolved. V lost 1 base, J lost 4 bases, and 12 bases lay in between. Germline values: CDR1 LNHDA, CDR2 SQIVND (reference sequence). This CDR3 contains 15 residues. CDR3 DNA sequence: TGTGCCAGTAGTATAGTCAAGGGCTCGGCAGATACGCAGTATTTT. This sequence encodes CASSIVKGSADTQYF.

This clonotype has only a few counts. The V gene is TRBV5-1, the J gene TRBJ2-7, with D possibly matching TRBD1 (5 bases). CDR1 is SGHRS and CDR2 is YFSETQ in the germline V gene. The CDR3 loop spans 14 amino acids. Deletions cut 5 bases from V and 3 bases from J, with 15 bases between. CDR3 amino acids: CASRTSQGLYEQYF. CDR3 nucleotide sequence: TGCGCCAGCAGAACTTCCCAGGGTCTCTACGAGCAGTACTTC.

This clonotype has a handful of counts. The J gene is TRBJ1-1, the V gene TRBV9; possible D gene TRBD1, 5 bases. Germline CDR1 reads SGDLS; CDR2 reads YYNGEE. V was pared by 0 bases and J by 6 bases, with 12 bases between. This CDR3 comprises 14 residues. The CDR3 loop reads CASSVVSGIAEAFF. CDR3 nucleotide sequence: TGTGCCAGCAGCGTAGTGTCAGGGATCGCTGAAGCTTTCTTT.

This clonotype showed up just a few times. The rearrangement joins TRBV11-1 to TRBJ1-3, with 7 bases identical to TRBD1. Germline values: CDR1 SGHAT, CDR2 FQDESV (reference sequence). Trimming removed 2 bases from V and 2 bases from J; junction bases left unmatched: 3. The length of the CDR3 is 15 residues. This CDR3 is CASSLPGTAGNTIYF. For the CDR3, the DNA is TGTGCCAGCAGCTTACCCGGGACAGCTGGAAACACCATATATTTT.

J is TRBJ2-4 and V is TRBV5-6; D not resolved. CDR1 and CDR2 from the germline V gene are SGHDT and YYEEEE. The length of the CDR3 is 15 residues. With 4 bases removed from V and 1 base from J, the gap between germline ends came to 12 bases. CDR3 protein: CASSRPERAKNIQYF. The CDR3 DNA sequence: TGTGCCAGCAGCAGGCCCGAGAGGGCCAAAAACATTCAGTACTTC. The full variable domain, rest sourced from reference TRBV5-6 and TRBJ2-4, is DAGVTQSPTHLIKTRGQQVTLRCSPKSGHDTVSWYQQALGQGPQFIFQYYEEEERQRGNFPDRFSGHQFPNYSSELNVNALLLGDSALYLCASSRPERAKNIQYFGAGTRLSVL.

V is TRBV27 and J is TRBJ2-7; no firm D call. Looked up from germline, CDR1 is MNHEY and CDR2 is SMNVEV (reference sequence). V lost 7 bases to trimming and J lost 7 bases, with 20 bases between them. The CDR3 has 14 residues. This CDR3 reads CASTAGRSYNEQYF. The CDR3 DNA is TGTGCCAGCACCGCCGGACGGTCCTACAATGAGCAGTACTTC.

The genes are TRBV7-2 and TRBJ2-7; D remains unclear. Per the germline V gene, CDR1 is SGHTA and CDR2 is FQGNSA. Deletions cut 0 bases from V and 4 bases from J, with 16 bases between. The CDR3 extends over 16 amino acids. CDR3 region: CASSLAPGRNTYEQYF. In DNA, the CDR3 is TGTGCCAGCAGCTTAGCACCAGGACGGAATACATACGAGCAGTACTTC.

This chain uses TRBV5-1 with TRBJ1-1; tentative D call: TRBD1 (5 bases). V gave up 4 bases and J gave up 0 bases, with 10 bases separating them. Per germline, CDR1 SGHRS and CDR2 YFSETQ. The CDR3 has 14 residues. CDR3 nucleotides: TGCGCCAGCAGCCCGGGGGAGGTGAACACTGAAGCTTTCTTT. Amino acids: CASSPGEVNTEAFF.

The rearrangement joins TRBV28 to TRBJ2-5; unclear D gene. The CDR3 totals 15 residues. V lost 8 bases and J lost 2, with 18 bases in between. Germline loops: CDR1 MDHEN, CDR2 SYDVKM. The CDR3 sequence: CASSNQPPQQETQYF. CDR3 in DNA: TGTGCCAGCTCCAACCAACCCCCTCAACAAGAGACCCAGTACTTC.

In its sample, this clonotype was seen once. The J gene is TRBJ2-1, the V gene TRBV7-9; the match to TRBD2 covers 13 bases. This CDR3 spans 19 amino acids. Losses at the gene ends were 4 bases for V and 0 bases for J; bases not matched to a gene: 9. CDR1 and CDR2 (germline): SEHNR, FQNEAQ (reference sequence). CDR3 sequence (DNA): TGTGCCAGCAGCTCTACGGGACTAGCGGGGACTTCCTCCTACAATGAGCAGTTCTTC. It codes for CASSSTGLAGTSSYNEQFF.

The chain couples TRBV7-9 to TRBJ1-1; D is ambiguous. The germline V and J ends were trimmed by 2 bases and 7 bases, with 8 bases remaining between them. Germline lookup yields CDR1 SEHNR and CDR2 FQNEAQ (reference sequence). There are 12 residues in the CDR3. This CDR3 is CASSLPVGEAFF. Here the CDR3 DNA reads TGTGCCAGCAGCTTACCAGTGGGTGAAGCTTTCTTT.

A few counts support this clonotype. This chain uses TRBV29-1 with TRBJ2-1; the D gene is possibly TRBD2 (6 bases). V shed 3 bases and J shed 5 bases, with 14 bases lying between them. This CDR3 contains 14 residues. From germline, CDR1 is SQVTM and CDR2 ANQGSEA. CDR3 loop: CSVDGGVQNNEQFF. CDR3 sequence (DNA): TGCAGCGTTGACGGGGGAGTCCAGAACAATGAGCAGTTCTTC.

The chain employs TRBV11-2 and TRBJ2-5; possible D gene TRBD2, 6 bases. Deletions cut 5 bases from V and 4 bases from J, with 11 bases between. The CDR3 length is 13 residues. CDR1 and CDR2 (germline): SGHAT, FQNNGV. CDR3 sequence (DNA): TGTGCCAGCAGCATGGACTACTCAGAGACCCAGTACTTC. It encodes CASSMDYSETQYF.